The TCR beta chain under discussion was sequenced for a study of regulatory T cells in long-lasting Graves disease. The germline V gene has CDR1 SGHTA and CDR2 FQGNSA. CDR3 length equals 15 residues. V gave up 2 bases and J gave up 0 bases, with 11 bases separating them. About this clonotype: Antigen specificity is unknown.

Time point: persistent/refractory GD, antithyroid drugs over 5 years with positive TRAb. The TCR library was prepared using RNA isolated from PBMCs. Guidelines of the American Thyroid Association were used to diagnose Graves' disease. CDR3 regions were amplified by Arm-PCR using iRepertoire HTBI primers to build TCR beta libraries. TCRdb reanalysed the multiplex PCR reads using MiXCR and keeps one entry per CDR3 protein. The sample yields a few hundred thousand distinct CDR3 sequences, roughly 24% seen once. General study findings and limits: Graves' patients with persistent disease showed TCR diversity lower than patients newly diagnosed. Persistent disease was associated with favored TRBV28 usage and with favored use of TRBJ1-2 and TRBJ2-5. Limited sample numbers may have lowered accuracy.

The rearrangement links TRBV7-2 to TRBJ2-7; D is uncertain. This sequence was found in a woman aged 40 to 50 with Graves disease. The sample consisted of peripheral blood mononuclear cells (PBMCs), taken when the disease was refractory, from a patient treated with antithyroid drugs. DNA for the CDR3: TGTGCCAGCAGCTTAAGCTTGGACGGCTCCTACGAGCAGTACTTC. It yields the protein CASSLSLDGSYEQYF.